Listed below are T cell receptor beta chains from one sample, sequenced in a study of T cells after yellow fever vaccination. TCRdb analysed the 5' RACE reads with MiXCR anew, one entry per CDR3 protein. The sample includes around 230,000 distinct CDR3 sequences, 6.5% to 7.5% seen only once; the top ten take about 1%. Sequenced material: CD4+ T cells sorted from PBMCs, taken on the day of the yellow fever booster vaccination. Receptors originate from a man under 40 who received the YFV17D yellow fever vaccine. The CDR3 runs from the conserved cysteine through the conserved F or W. Fields, in order: CDR3 length, V gene, clone size, D gene, J gene, CDR3 DNA, CDR3 protein. A D gene is named only where the DNA matches it firmly. Clone size is shown for a subset of rows, as once, few, many or a class of expanded clone.

CDR3 length: 14
V gene: TRBV5-1
clone size: few
D gene: -
J gene: TRBJ1-3
CDR3 DNA: TGCGCCAGCAGCTTGGTAGAGGCGGGAAACACCATATATTTT
CDR3 protein: CASSLVEAGNTIYF

CDR3 length: 14
V gene: TRBV29-1
clone size: few
D gene: TRBD1
J gene: TRBJ1-1
CDR3 DNA: TGCAGCGTCCGTCAGGGGGCGTGGAACACTGAAGCTTTCTTT
CDR3 protein: CSVRQGAWNTEAFF

CDR3 length: 14
V gene: TRBV24-1
clone size: many
D gene: -
J gene: TRBJ2-1
CDR3 DNA: TGTGCCACCAGTAAAACGGACCAACGTGGTGAGCAGTTCTTC
CDR3 protein: CATSKTDQRGEQFF

CDR3 length: 11
V gene: TRBV12-3/TRBV12-4
clone size: few
D gene: TRBD1
J gene: TRBJ2-7
CDR3 DNA: TGTGCCAGCAGTCCTCGGGACAGGCAGTACTTC
CDR3 protein: CASSPRDRQYF

CDR3 length: 15
V gene: TRBV15
clone size: -
D gene: -
J gene: TRBJ1-1
CDR3 DNA: TGTGCCACCAGCAGAGATCAGGTGAACAGAGCTGAAGCTTTCTTT
CDR3 protein: CATSRDQVNRAEAFF

CDR3 length: 13
V gene: TRBV20-1
clone size: few
D gene: TRBD2
J gene: TRBJ2-7
CDR3 DNA: TGCAGTGCAACCGGGACTAGCATCCACGAGCAGTACTTC
CDR3 protein: CSATGTSIHEQYF

CDR3 length: 15
V gene: TRBV5-1
clone size: -
D gene: TRBD2
J gene: TRBJ2-3
CDR3 DNA: TGCGCCAGCAGCGCACTAGCGGGAGAGCTCGATACGCAGTATTTT
CDR3 protein: CASSALAGELDTQYF

CDR3 length: 15
V gene: TRBV5-1
clone size: many
D gene: TRBD1
J gene: TRBJ2-1
CDR3 DNA: TGCGCCAGCAGCCAAGGACAGGGGTACTACAATGAGCAGTTCTTC
CDR3 protein: CASSQGQGYYNEQFF

CDR3 length: 14
V gene: TRBV10-3
clone size: many
D gene: TRBD2
J gene: TRBJ2-2
CDR3 DNA: TGTGCCATCAGGACTAGCGGGGCGAGCGGGGAGCTGTTTTTT
CDR3 protein: CAIRTSGASGELFF

CDR3 length: 15
V gene: TRBV6-5
clone size: few
D gene: TRBD1
J gene: TRBJ1-4
CDR3 DNA: TGTGCCAGCAGGGGGCCGGGACAGAGTACTGAAAAACTGTTTTTT
CDR3 protein: CASRGPGQSTEKLFF

CDR3 length: 16
V gene: TRBV5-4
clone size: few
D gene: -
J gene: TRBJ2-4
CDR3 DNA: TGTGCCAGCAGCAGTGGGACCAATTTAGCCAAAAACATTCAGTACTTC
CDR3 protein: CASSSGTNLAKNIQYF

CDR3 length: 13
V gene: TRBV29-1
clone size: many
D gene: -
J gene: TRBJ2-7
CDR3 DNA: TGCAGCGTTGTTGACAGGAAATCCTACGAGCAGTACTTC
CDR3 protein: CSVVDRKSYEQYF

CDR3 length: 13
V gene: TRBV29-1
clone size: few
D gene: -
J gene: TRBJ2-3
CDR3 DNA: TGCAGCGGTGGGGGGCGGGGCACAGATACGCAGTATTTT
CDR3 protein: CSGGGRGTDTQYF

CDR3 length: 12
V gene: TRBV7-9
clone size: -
D gene: -
J gene: TRBJ2-4
CDR3 DNA: TGTGCCAGCAGCCGGGCCGATAACATTCAGTACTTC
CDR3 protein: CASSRADNIQYF

CDR3 length: 14
V gene: TRBV10-3
clone size: -
D gene: TRBD1
J gene: TRBJ2-7
CDR3 DNA: TGTGCCATGCGACAGGGGGGAATGTCCTACGAGCAGTACTTC
CDR3 protein: CAMRQGGMSYEQYF

CDR3 length: 12
V gene: TRBV10-3
clone size: few
D gene: -
J gene: TRBJ2-7
CDR3 DNA: TGTGCCATCCGGGGGACCTTCTACGAGCAGTACTTC
CDR3 protein: CAIRGTFYEQYF